This T cell receptor (beta chain) was identified in a study of cytomegalovirus exposure and HLA in healthy donors. Germline assignment: CDR1 LNHDA and CDR2 SQIVND (reference sequence). The CDR3 is 17 residues long. The trim removed 4 bases at V and 0 bases at J, leaving 6 bases unmatched. Here immunoSEQ multiplex PCR was the method, and the copy in TCRdb shows in-frame clones only, minus some. The profile shows 50,000 to 65,000 clones, approximately 95% of them singletons. Notes on the study in general: Most sequenced TCRs were rare (though some public TCRs occurred in many donors). The TCR clusters that emerged in the first cohort tended, a later analysis found, to co-occur in the 120 or so validation repertoires. In vitro testing confirmed a few CMV-associated chains as specific for CMV antigens.

For this clone: The target antigen is unknown.

The receptor was isolated from a woman under 30 in good health and CMV-seropositive. The rearrangement joins TRBV19 to TRBJ1-4, with TRBD1 identical over 9 bases. Source material: PBMCs. The CDR3 nucleotides read TGTGCCAGTAGTAAACAGGGGACAGGGACAACTAATGAAAAACTGTTTTTT. This gives the protein CASSKQGTGTTNEKLFF.